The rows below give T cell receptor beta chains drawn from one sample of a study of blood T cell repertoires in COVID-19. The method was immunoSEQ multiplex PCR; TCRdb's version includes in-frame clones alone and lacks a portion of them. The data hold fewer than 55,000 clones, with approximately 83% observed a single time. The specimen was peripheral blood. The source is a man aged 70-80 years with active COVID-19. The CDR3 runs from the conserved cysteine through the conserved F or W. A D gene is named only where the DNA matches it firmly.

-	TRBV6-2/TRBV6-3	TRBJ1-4	CASSYSAEKLFF	TGTGCCAGCAGTTACTCAGCTGAAAAACTGTTTTTT
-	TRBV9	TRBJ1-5	CASSVGQANQPQHF	TGTGCCAGCAGCGTAGGCCAGGCGAATCAGCCCCAGCATTTT
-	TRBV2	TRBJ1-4	CASSESGSTNEKLFF	TGTGCCAGCAGTGAATCCGGTTCAACTAATGAAAAACTGTTTTTT
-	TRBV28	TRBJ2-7	CASSLSGTTYGQYF	TGTGCCAGCAGTTTGTCGGGGACAACCTACGGGCAGTACTTC
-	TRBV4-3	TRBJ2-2	CASSQEGHPRAGELFF	TGCGCCAGCAGCCAAGAGGGACATCCGCGGGCCGGGGAGCTGTTTTTT
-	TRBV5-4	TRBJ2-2	CASSFFTPSTGELFF	TGTGCCAGCAGCTTTTTTACACCCAGTACCGGGGAGCTGTTTTTT
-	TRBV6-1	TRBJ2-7	CASSELRSTQYEQYF	TGTGCCAGCAGTGAACTCCGATCGACACAATACGAGCAGTACTTC
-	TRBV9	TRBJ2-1	CASSRGGRDNEQFF	TGTGCCAGCAGCAGGGGCGGCAGGGACAATGAGCAGTTCTTC
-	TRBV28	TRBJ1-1	CASREYRTEAFF	TGTGCCAGCAGGGAGTACAGGACTGAAGCTTTCTTT
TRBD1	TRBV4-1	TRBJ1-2	CASSQDRDRAGYTF	TGCGCCAGCAGCCAAGATCGGGACAGGGCCGGCTACACCTTC
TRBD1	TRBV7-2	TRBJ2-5	CASSSKTGSILGYF	TGTGCCAGCAGCTCGAAGACAGGGTCCATATTAGGGTACTTC
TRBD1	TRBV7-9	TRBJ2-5	CASSLQGVQETQYF	TGTGCCAGCAGCCTACAGGGGGTTCAAGAGACCCAGTACTTC
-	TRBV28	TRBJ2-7	CASSLSENTDYEQYF	TGTGCCAGCAGTTTATCAGAGAACACAGACTACGAGCAGTACTTC
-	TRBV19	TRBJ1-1	CASSIAGSEGEAFF	TGTGCCAGTAGTATCGCGGGGAGTGAGGGTGAAGCTTTCTTT
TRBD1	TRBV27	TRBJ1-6	CASSLQQGANSPLHF	TGTGCCAGCAGTTTGCAACAGGGGGCTAATTCACCCCTCCACTTT
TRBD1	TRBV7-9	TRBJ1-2	CASSLMGTGVYGYTF	TGTGCCAGCAGCTTAATGGGGACAGGGGTCTATGGCTACACCTTC
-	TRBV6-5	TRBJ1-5	CASRQHTGNQPQHF	TGTGCCAGCAGACAGCATACCGGCAATCAGCCCCAGCATTTT